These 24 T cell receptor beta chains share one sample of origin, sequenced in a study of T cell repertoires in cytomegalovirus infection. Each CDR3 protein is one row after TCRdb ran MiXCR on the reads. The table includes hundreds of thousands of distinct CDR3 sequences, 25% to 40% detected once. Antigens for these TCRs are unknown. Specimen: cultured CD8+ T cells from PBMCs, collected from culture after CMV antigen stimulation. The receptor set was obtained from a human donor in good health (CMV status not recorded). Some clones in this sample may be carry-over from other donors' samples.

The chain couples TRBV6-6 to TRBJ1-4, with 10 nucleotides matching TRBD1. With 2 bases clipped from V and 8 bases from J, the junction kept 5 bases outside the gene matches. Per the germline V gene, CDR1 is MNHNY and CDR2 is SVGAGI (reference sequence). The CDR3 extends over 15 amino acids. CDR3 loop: CASSYPGTGVEKLFF. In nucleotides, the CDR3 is TGTGCCAGCAGTTACCCGGGGACAGGGGTCGAAAAACTGTTTTTT.

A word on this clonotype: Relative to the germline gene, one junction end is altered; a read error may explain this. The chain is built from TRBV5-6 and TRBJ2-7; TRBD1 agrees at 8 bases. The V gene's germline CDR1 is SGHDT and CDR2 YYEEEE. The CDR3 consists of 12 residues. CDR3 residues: CASSLGQGRMGF. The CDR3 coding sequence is TGTGCCAGCAGCCTCGGACAGGGAAGAATGGGCTTC.

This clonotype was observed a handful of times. CDR3 amino acids: CASSGRDITYYGYTF. CDR3 in DNA: TGTGCCAGCAGCGGGAGGGACATAACTTACTATGGCTACACCTTC. This chain joins TRBV7-9 and TRBJ1-2; TRBD1 is a possible D gene (6 bases). The germline gives CDR1 SEHNR, CDR2 FQNEAQ (reference sequence). The CDR3 length is 15 residues. Trimming took off 5 bases at V and 3 bases at J, with 16 bases between the two ends.

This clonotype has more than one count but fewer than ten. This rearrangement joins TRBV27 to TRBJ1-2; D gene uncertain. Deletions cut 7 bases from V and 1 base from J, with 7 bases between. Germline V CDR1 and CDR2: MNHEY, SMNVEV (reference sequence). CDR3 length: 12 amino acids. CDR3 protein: CASIGYNYGYTF. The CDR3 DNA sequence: TGTGCCAGCATTGGATATAACTATGGCTACACCTTC.

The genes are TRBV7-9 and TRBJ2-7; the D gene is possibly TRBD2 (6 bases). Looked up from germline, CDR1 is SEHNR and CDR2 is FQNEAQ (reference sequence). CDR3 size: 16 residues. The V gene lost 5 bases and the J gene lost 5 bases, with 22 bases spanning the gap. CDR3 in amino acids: CASSPSRAGGRDEQYV. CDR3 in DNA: TGTGCCAGCAGCCCTTCCAGGGCCGGGGGAAGGGACGAGCAGTACGTC.

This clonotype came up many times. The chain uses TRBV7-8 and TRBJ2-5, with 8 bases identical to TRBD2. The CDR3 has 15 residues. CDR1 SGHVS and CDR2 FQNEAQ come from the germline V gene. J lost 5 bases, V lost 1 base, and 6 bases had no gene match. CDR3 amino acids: CASSLERGREETQYF. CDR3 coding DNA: TGTGCCAGCAGCTTAGAGCGGGGGAGGGAGGAGACCCAGTACTTC.

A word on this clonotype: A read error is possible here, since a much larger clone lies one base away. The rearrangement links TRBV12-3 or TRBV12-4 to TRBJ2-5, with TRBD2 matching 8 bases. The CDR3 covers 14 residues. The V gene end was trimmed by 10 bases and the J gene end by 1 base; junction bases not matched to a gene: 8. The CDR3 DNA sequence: TGTGCCAACAGACCCCGGGGGGGCCAAGAGACCCAGTACTTC. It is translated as CANRPRGGQETQYF.

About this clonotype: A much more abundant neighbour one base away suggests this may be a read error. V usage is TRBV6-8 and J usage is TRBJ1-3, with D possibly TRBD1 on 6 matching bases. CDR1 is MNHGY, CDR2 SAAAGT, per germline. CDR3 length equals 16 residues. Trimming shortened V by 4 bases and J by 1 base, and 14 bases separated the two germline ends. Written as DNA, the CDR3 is TGTGCCAGCAGTTTTCTAACAGGGTTGTCTGGAAACACCATATATTTT. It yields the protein CASSFLTGLSGNTIYF.

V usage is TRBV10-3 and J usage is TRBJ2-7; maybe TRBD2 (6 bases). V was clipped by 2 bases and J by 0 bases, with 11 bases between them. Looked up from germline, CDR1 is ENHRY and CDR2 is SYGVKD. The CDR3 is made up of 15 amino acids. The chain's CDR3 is CAISERRAYSYEQYF. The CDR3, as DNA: TGTGCCATCAGTGAGCGGAGGGCTTACTCCTACGAGCAGTACTTC.

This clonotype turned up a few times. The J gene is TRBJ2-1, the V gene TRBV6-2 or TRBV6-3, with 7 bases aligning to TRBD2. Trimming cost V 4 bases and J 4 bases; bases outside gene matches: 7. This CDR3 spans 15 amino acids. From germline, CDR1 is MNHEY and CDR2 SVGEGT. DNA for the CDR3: TGTGCCAGCAGTTCCGGGACTACTTATTACAATGAGCAGTTCTTC. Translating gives CASSSGTTYYNEQFF.

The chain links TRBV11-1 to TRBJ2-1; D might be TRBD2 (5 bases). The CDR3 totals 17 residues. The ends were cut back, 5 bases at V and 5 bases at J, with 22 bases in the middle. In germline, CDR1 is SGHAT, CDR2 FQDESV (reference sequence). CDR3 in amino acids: CASSPGGLGLGDNEQFF. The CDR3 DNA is TGTGCCAGCAGCCCGGGTGGACTCGGGCTGGGTGACAATGAGCAGTTCTTC.

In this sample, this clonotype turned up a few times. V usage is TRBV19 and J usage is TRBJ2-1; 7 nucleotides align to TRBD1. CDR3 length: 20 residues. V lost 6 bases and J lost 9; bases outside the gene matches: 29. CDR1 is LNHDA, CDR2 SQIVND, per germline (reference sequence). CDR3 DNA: TGTGCCAGTAGCCCTCTTATGGCCCCCGATCGGCGACAGGGCCTCGGTGAGCAGTTCTTC. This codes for CASSPLMAPDRRQGLGEQFF.

CDR3 in amino acids: CASSSRAPDYGYTF. For the CDR3, the DNA is TGTGCCAGCAGCTCGCGGGCGCCTGACTATGGCTACACCTTC. This chain links TRBV7-9 with TRBJ1-2; D is undetermined. The CDR3 is 14 amino acids. The V gene's germline CDR1 is SEHNR and CDR2 FQNEAQ (reference sequence). Trimming left V 4 bases short and J 3 bases short, with 12 bases between.

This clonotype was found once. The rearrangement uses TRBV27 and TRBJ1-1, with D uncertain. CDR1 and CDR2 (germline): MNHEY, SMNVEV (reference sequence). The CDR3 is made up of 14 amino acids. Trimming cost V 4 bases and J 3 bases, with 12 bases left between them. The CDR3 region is CASSSNPMDTEAFF. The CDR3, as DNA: TGTGCCAGCAGTTCGAACCCCATGGACACTGAAGCTTTCTTT.

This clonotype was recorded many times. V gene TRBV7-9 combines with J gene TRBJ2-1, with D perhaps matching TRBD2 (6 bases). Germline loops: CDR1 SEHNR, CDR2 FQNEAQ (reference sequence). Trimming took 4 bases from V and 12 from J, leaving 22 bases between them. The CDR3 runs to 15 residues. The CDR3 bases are TGTGCCAGCAGCTCCGACGACATAGGGTTGCGGGGGCAGTTCTTC. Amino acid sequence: CASSSDDIGLRGQFF.

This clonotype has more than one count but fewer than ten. The CDR3 sequence: CASSQDGGFYNEQFF. CDR3 nucleotides: TGCGCCAGCAGCCAAGATGGCGGATTCTACAATGAGCAGTTCTTC. The V and J genes are TRBV4-3 and TRBJ2-1; D uncertain. CDR3 length: 15 amino acids. Trimming removed 0 bases from V and 3 bases from J, with 9 bases in between. CDR1 is LGHNA and CDR2 is YSLEER in the germline V gene.

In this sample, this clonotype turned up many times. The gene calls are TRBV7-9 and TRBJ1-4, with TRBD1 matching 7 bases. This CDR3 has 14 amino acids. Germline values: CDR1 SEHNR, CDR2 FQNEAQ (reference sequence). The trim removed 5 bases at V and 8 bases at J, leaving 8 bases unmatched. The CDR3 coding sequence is TGTGCCAGCAGCGAGACAGGGAAAGGAGAAAAACTGTTTTTT. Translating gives CASSETGKGEKLFF.

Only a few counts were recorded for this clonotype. The CDR3 loop is CASSLSGREFEQFF. The CDR3 DNA reads as TGTGCCAGCAGTTTATCGGGAAGGGAGTTTGAGCAGTTCTTC. This chain uses TRBV27 with TRBJ2-1; the D gene is possibly TRBD2 (5 bases). V was clipped by 0 bases and J by 9 bases, with 12 bases between them. Per germline, CDR1 MNHEY and CDR2 SMNVEV (reference sequence). The CDR3 spans 14 residues.

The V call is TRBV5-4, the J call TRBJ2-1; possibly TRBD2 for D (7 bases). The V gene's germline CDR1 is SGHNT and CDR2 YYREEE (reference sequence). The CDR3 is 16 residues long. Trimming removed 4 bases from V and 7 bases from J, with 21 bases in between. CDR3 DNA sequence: TGTGCCAGCAGCCGAGGGGTGGGGGGGCTTATAAATGAGCAGTTCTTC. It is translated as CASSRGVGGLINEQFF.

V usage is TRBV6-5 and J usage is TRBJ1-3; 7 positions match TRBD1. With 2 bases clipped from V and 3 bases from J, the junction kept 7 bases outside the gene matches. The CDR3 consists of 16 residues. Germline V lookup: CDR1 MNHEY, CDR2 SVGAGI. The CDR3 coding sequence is TGTGCCAGCAGTTACGGGAGGAGGGGGCATGGAAACACCATATATTTT. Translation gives CASSYGRRGHGNTIYF.

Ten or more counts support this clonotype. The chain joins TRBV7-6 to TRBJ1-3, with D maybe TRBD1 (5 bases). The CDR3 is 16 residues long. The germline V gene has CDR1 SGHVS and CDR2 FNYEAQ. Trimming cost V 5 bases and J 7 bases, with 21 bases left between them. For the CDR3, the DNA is TGTGCCAGCAGCCAGCTCGCAGGGACGGAGGGGAACACCATATATTTT. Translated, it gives CASSQLAGTEGNTIYF.

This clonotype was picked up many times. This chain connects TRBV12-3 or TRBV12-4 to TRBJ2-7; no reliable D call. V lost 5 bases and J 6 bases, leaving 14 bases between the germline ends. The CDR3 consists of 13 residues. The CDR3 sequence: CASSPPGWGEQYF. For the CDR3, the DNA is TGTGCCAGCAGTCCCCCCGGGTGGGGCGAGCAGTACTTC.

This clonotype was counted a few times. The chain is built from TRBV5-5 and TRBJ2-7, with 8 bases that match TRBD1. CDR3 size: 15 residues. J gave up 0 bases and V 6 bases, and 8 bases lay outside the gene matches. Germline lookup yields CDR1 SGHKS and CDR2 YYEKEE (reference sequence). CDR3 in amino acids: CASIKGTGRSYEQYV. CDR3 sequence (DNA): TGTGCCAGCATCAAAGGGACAGGCCGCTCCTACGAGCAGTACGTC.

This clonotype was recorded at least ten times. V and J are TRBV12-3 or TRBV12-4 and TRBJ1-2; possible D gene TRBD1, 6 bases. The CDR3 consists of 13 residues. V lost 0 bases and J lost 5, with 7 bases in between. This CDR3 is CASSLAQGYGYTF. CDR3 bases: TGTGCCAGCAGTTTAGCACAGGGATATGGCTACACCTTC.